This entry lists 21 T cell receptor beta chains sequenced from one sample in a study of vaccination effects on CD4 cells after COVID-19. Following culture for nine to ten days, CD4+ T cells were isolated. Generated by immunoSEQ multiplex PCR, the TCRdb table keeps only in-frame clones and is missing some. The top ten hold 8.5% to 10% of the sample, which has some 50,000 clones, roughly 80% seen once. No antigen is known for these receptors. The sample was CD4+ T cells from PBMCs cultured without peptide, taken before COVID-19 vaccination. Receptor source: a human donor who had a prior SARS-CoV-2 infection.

CDR3 in DNA: TGCAGCGTTGGGGTAGCGGAGAGCTCCTACAATGAGCAGTTCTTC. It translates to CSVGVAESSYNEQFF. V gene TRBV29-1 combines with J gene TRBJ2-1; possibly TRBD2 for D (6 bases). Trimming cost V 4 bases and J 0 bases, with 13 bases left between them. Germline assignment: CDR1 SQVTM and CDR2 ANQGSEA. The CDR3 sequence is 15 residues long.

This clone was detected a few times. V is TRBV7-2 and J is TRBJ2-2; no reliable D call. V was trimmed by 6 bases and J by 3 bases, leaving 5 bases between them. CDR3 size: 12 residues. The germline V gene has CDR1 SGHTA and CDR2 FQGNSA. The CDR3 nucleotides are TGTGCCAGCAGGTCTTACACCGGGGAGCTGTTTTTT. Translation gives CASRSYTGELFF.

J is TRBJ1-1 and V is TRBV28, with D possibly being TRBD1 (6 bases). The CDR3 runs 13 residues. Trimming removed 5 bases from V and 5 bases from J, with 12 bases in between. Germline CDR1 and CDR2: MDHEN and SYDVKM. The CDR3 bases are TGTGCCAGCAGTATTTACAGGGTTACTGAAGCTTTCTTT. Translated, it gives CASSIYRVTEAFF.

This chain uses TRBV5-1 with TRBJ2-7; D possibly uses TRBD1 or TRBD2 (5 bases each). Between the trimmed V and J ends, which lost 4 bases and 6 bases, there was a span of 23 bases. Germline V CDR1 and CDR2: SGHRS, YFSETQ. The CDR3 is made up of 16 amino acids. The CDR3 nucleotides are TGCGCCAGCAGCCCATTACAACAGGATCTGGGGAGCGAGCAGTACTTC. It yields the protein CASSPLQQDLGSEQYF.

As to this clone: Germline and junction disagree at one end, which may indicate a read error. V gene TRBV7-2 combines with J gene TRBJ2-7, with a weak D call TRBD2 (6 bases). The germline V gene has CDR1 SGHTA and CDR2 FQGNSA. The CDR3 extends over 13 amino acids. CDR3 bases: TGTGCCAGCAGCATAGCGGAAGGATACGAGCAGTACTTC. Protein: CASSIAEGYEQYF. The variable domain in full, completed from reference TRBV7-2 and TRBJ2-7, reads GAGVSQSPSNKVTEKGKDVELRCDPISGHTALYWYRQSLGQGLEFLIYFQGNSAPDKSGLPSDRFSAERTGGSVSTLTIQRTQQEDSAVYLCASSIAEGYEQYFGPGTRLTVT.

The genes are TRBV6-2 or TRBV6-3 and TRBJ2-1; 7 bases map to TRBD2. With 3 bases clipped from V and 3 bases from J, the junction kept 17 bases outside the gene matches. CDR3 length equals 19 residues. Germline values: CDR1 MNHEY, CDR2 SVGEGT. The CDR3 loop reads CASSYGVITPSGFYNEQFF. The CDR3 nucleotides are TGTGCCAGCAGTTATGGGGTCATTACTCCTAGCGGCTTCTACAATGAGCAGTTCTTC.

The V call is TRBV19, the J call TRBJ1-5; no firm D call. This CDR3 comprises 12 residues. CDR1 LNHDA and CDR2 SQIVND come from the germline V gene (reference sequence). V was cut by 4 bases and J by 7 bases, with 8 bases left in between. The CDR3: CASSNGVQPQHF. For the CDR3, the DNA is TGTGCCAGTAGTAACGGGGTGCAGCCCCAGCATTTT.

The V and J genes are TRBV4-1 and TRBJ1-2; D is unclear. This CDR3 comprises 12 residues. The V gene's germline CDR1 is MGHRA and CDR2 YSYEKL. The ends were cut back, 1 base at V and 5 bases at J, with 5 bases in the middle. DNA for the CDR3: TGCGCCAGCAGCCAAGGAACTTATGGCTACACCTTC. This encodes CASSQGTYGYTF.

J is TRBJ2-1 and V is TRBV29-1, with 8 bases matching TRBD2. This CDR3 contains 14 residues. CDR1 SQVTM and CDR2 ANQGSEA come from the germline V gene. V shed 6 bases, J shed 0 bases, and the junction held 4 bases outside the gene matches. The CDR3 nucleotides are TGCAGCGTCAGCGGGGGCCTCTCCTACAATGAGCAGTTCTTC. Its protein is CSVSGGLSYNEQFF.

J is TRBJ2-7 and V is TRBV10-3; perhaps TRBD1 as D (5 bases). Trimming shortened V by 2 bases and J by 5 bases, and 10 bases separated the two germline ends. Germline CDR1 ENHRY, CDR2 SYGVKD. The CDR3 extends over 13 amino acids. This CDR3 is CAISERGTHEQYF. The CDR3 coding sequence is TGTGCCATCAGTGAGAGGGGCACCCACGAGCAGTACTTC.

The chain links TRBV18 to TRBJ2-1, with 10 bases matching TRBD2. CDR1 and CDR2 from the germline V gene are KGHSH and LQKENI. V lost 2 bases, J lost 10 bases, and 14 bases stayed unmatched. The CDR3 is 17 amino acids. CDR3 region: CASSPRSLAGISLEQFF. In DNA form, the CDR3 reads TGTGCCAGCTCACCAAGGTCACTAGCGGGAATTTCGTTGGAGCAGTTCTTC.

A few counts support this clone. CDR3 region: CASSSDRGGSGYTF. CDR3 in DNA: TGTGCCAGCAGCTCGGACAGGGGCGGGAGTGGCTACACCTTC. This chain uses TRBV7-2 with TRBJ1-2, with 9 bases that match TRBD1. Germline CDR1 is SGHTA and CDR2 is FQGNSA. The CDR3 has 14 residues. Trimming at V came to 4 bases and at J to 7 bases, leaving 7 bases not matched to a gene.

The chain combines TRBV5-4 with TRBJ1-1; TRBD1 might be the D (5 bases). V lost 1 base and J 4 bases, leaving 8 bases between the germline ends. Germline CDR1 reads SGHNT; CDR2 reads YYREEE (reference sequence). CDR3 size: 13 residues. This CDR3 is CASSLQGLTEAFF. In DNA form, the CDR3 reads TGTGCCAGCAGCTTGCAGGGCCTCACTGAAGCTTTCTTT.

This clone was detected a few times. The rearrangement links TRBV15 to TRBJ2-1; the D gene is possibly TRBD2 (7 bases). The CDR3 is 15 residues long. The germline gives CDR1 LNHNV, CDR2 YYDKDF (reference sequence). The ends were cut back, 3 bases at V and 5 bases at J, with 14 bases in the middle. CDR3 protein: CATSSWTRGDNEQFF. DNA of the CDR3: TGTGCCACCAGCAGCTGGACTAGGGGGGACAATGAGCAGTTCTTC.

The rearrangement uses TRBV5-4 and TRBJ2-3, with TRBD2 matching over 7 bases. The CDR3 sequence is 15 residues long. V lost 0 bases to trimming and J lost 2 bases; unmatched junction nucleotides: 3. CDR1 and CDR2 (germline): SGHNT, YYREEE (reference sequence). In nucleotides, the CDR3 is TGTGCCAGCAGCTTGGCGCTAGCGGACACAGATACGCAGTATTTT. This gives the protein CASSLALADTDTQYF.

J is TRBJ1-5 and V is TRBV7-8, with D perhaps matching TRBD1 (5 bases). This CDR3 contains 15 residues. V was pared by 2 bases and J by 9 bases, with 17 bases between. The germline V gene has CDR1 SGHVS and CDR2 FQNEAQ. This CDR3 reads CASSLRAGGGVPQHF. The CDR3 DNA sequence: TGTGCCAGCAGCTTACGGGCCGGAGGAGGGGTGCCCCAGCATTTT.

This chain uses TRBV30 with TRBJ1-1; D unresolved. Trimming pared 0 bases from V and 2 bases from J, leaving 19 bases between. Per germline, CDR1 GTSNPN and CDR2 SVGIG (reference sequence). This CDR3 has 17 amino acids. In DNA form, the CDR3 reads TGTGCCTGGAGTGTAGGCGGTCCCGAACGGGAAAACACTGAAGCTTTCTTT. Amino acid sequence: CAWSVGGPERENTEAFF. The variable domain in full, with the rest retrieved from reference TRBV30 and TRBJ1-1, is SQTIHQWPATLVQPVGSPLSLECTVEGTSNPNLYWYRQAAGRGLQLLFYSVGIGQISSEVPQNLSASRPQDRQFILSSKKLLLSDSGFYLCAWSVGGPERENTEAFFGQGTRLTVV.

The CDR3 DNA reads TGCAGCGTTGTAACCCGGGGATCCACCGGGGAGCTGTTTTTT. Protein sequence: CSVVTRGSTGELFF. The chain employs TRBV29-1 and TRBJ2-2; D may be TRBD2 (5 bases). Germline V gene lookup returns CDR1 SQVTM and CDR2 ANQGSEA. V lost 4 bases, J lost 4 bases, and 13 bases lay in between. The CDR3 sequence is 14 residues long.

The CDR3 DNA follows: TGTGCCAGCAGACCCTACCGGGGGCTGGCCTACAATGAGCAGTTCTTC. It translates to CASRPYRGLAYNEQFF. This rearrangement joins TRBV2 to TRBJ2-1, with D perhaps being TRBD1 or TRBD2 (6 bases each). Germline V gives CDR1 SNHLY, CDR2 FYNNEI. The CDR3 length is 16 residues. Deletions cut 6 bases from V and 2 bases from J, with 17 bases between.

CDR3: CASSPGVANEKLFF. The DNA for the CDR3 is TGTGCCAGCAGCCCGGGGGTAGCTAATGAAAAACTGTTTTTT. The rearrangement joins TRBV7-9 to TRBJ1-4; maybe TRBD1 (5 bases). This CDR3 has 14 amino acids. Between the trimmed V and J ends, which lost 5 bases and 3 bases, there was a span of 10 bases. The germline CDR1 and CDR2 sequences are SEHNR and FQNEAQ (reference sequence).

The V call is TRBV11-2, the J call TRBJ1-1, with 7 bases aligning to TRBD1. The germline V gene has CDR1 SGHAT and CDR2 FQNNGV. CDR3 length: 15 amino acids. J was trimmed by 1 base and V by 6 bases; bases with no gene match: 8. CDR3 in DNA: TGTGCCAGCAGTTCCAGGACAGGAGCGAACACTGAAGCTTTCTTT. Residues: CASSSRTGANTEAFF.